This record looks at one TCR beta chain sequence and its context. Its specificity is unknown. Amplification used 60 Vbeta primers and 13 Jbeta primers. This table comes from immunoSEQ multiplex PCR, and its TCRdb copy is limited to in-frame clones, with some not included. The profile shows around 150,000 clones, around four fifths of them singletons. This specimen comes from a study of cytomegalovirus exposure and HLA in healthy donors. Study results and caveats: An analysis was carried out at a later point. It showed that HLA-associated TCR beta chains were more clonally expanded than equally common non-associated chains. Reportedly, TCR beta sequences accurately predicted HLA-A and HLA-B alleles in most subjects.

The CDR3 is 13 residues long. Per germline, CDR1 LNHDA and CDR2 SQIVND (reference sequence). V gave up 5 bases and J gave up 8 bases; unmatched junction bases: 7. Sequencing input: PBMCs. The sequence was collected from a man aged 25-40 years in good health and CMV-seropositive. V and J are TRBV19 and TRBJ1-2, with 8 bases aligning to TRBD1. CDR3 DNA: TGTGCCAGTAGTGGGGACAGGAGAAGGGGCTACACCTTC. Translated: CASSGDRRRGYTF.